This T cell receptor beta chain was documented in a study of cytomegalovirus exposure and HLA in healthy donors. The CDR3 length is 14 residues. Germline assignment: CDR1 LNHDA and CDR2 SQIVND (reference sequence). Trimming removed 5 bases from V and 6 bases from J; junction bases left unmatched: 4. PCR used 60 Vbeta primers and 13 Jbeta primers. As originally analysed: Roughly 11 million shared chains were among tens of millions of unique TCR beta chains counted in a later analysis. Libraries were prepared by immunoSEQ multiplex PCR; TCRdb keeps only in-frame clonotypes and omits some of them. V and J calls and clone size are those listed in that table; D and trimming were worked out from the DNA. This sample carries about 140,000 clones, about 80% of them seen once, and the ten largest clones take around 2.5%.

Sequenced material: PBMCs. The receptor was derived from a woman younger than 30 in good health and CMV-seropositive. This rearrangement joins TRBV19 to TRBJ2-2; 9 bases align to TRBD1. The chain's CDR3 is CASSLGTGPGELFF. DNA for the CDR3: TGTGCCAGTAGTTTAGGGACAGGGCCCGGGGAGCTGTTTTTT.